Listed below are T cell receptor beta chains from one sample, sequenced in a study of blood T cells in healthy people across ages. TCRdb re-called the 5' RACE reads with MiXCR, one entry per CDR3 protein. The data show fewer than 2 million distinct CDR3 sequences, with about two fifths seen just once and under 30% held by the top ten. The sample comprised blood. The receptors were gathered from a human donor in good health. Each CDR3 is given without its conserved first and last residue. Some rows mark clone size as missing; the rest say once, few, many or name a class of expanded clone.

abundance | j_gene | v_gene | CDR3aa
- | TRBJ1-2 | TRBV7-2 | ASSLEPRPLYGYT
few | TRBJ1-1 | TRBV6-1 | ASRDLRAF
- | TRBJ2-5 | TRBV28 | ASSLPRAGFLVTQY
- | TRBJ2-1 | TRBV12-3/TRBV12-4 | ASRLGLALNEQF
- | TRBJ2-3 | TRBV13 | ASSPPGTRGEDTQY
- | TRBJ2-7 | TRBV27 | ASGPPGRYPYEQY
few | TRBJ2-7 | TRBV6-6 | ASRLSPQGLEQY
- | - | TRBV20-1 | SASLAGASGSGTQY
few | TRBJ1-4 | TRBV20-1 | SARDGGQGGYEKLF
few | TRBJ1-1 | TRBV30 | AWETGSWTEAF
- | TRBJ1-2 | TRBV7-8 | ASSLEDRGTEGYT
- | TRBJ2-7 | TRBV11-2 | ASSIGQGGFYEQY
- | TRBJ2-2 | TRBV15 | ATSRELGGAGELF
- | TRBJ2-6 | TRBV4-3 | ASSQDLSKFGSGANVLT
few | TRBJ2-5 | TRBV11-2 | ASSSMDRGTGWETQY
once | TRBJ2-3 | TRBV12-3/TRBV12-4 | ASTPLLNSDTQY
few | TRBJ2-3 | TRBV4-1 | ASSQSNRASTDTQY
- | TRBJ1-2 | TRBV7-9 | ASSESTHSYGYT
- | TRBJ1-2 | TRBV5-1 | ASSLRTGAGGYT
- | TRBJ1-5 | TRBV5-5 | ASSLDSEQPQH
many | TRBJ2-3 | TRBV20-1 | SASQGVVDTQY
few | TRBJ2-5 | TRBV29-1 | SVEDRVLETQY
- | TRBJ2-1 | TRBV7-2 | ASSSLAGRNNEQF
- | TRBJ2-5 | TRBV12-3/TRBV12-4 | ASIPAEGLETQY
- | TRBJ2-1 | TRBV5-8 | ASSSRDRGLGEQF
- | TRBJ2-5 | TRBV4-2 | ASSQASPGLTETQY
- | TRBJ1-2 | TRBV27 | ANSLTGSGYGYT
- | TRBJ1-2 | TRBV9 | ASSVTGGVSGSYGYT
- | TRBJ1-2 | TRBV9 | ASSVDRSGKRYGYT
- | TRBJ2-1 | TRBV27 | ASSLGGQGGSYNEQF
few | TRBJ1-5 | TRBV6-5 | ASSSRQGFNQPQH
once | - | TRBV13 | ASGIAGNRYEQY
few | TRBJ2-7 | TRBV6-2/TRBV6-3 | ASGTERGNYEQY
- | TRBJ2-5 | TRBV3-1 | ASSQLGAGGIIETQY
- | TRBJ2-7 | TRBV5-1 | ASSLDGTGNLAYEQY
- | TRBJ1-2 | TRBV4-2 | ASSQDRGRIYGGYT
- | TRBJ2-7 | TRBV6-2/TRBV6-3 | ASSEAGMSYEQY
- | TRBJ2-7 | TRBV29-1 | SVETDRGGSYEQY
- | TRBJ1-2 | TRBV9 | ASSALTGNYGYI
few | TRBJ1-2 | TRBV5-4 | ASSPDPGPYGYT
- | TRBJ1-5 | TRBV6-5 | ASGGPGSNQPQH
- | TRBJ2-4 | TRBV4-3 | ASSQVTGRQGLTHPLYGIQY
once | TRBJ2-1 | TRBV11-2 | ASSWGPGQGYNEQF
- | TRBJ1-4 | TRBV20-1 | SARQGSEKLF
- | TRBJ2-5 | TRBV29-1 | SVGPRLGQETQY
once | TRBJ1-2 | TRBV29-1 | SAGDRGQGYT
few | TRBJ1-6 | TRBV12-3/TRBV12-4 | ASSTAVGSPLH
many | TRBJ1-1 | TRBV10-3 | AISEGNTEAF
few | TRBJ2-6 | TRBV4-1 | ASSQVYLIMLDSGANVLT
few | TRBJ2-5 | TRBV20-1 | SAHRAWGEQETQY
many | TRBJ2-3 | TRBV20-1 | SASQGGTTDTQY
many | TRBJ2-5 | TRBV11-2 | ASSSAGGRETQY
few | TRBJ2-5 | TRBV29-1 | SVGGTGETETQY
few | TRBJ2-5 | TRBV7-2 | ASSLVITGQGVETQY